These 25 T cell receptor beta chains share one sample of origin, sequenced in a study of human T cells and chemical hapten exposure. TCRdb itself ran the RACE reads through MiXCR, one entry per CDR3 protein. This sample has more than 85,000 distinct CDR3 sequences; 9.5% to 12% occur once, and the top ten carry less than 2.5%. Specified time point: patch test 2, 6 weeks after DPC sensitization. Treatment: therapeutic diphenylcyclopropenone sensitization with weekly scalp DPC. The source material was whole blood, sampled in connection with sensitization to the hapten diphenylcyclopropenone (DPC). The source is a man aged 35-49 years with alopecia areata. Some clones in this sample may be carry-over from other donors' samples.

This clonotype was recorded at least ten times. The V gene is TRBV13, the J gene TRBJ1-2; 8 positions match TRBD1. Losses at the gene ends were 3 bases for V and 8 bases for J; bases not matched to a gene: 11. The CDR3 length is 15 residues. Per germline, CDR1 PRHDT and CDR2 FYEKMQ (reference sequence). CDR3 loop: CASSLGVDRGGGYTF. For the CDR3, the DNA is TGTGCCAGCAGCTTGGGGGTCGACAGGGGAGGAGGCTACACCTTC. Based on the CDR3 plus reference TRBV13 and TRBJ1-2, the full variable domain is AAGVIQSPRHLIKEKRETATLKCYPIPRHDTVYWYQQGPGQDPQFLISFYEKMQSDKGSIPDRFSAQQFSDYHSELNMSSLELGDSALYFCASSLGVDRGGGYTFGSGTRLTVV.

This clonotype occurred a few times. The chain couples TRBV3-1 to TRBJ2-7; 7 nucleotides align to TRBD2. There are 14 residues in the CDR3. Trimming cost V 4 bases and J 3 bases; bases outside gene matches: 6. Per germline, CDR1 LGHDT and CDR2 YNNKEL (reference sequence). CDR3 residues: CASSPAGSFYEQYV. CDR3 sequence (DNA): TGTGCCAGCAGCCCAGCGGGATCCTTCTACGAGCAGTACGTC.

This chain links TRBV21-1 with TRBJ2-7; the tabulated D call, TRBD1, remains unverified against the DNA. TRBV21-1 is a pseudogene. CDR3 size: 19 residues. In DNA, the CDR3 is TGTGCCAGCAGCAAAGGGGGGCCTGGGCGCTCTTTTTGTTTCTACGAGCAGTACGTC. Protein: CASSKGGPGRSFCFYEQYV.

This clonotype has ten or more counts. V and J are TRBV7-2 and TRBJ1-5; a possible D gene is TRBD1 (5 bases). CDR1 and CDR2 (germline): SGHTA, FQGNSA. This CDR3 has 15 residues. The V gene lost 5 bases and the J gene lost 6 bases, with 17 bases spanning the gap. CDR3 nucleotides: TGTGCCAGCAGCCCCTATAGCGGGGGTAGTCAGCCCCAGCATTTT. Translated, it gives CASSPYSGGSQPQHF.

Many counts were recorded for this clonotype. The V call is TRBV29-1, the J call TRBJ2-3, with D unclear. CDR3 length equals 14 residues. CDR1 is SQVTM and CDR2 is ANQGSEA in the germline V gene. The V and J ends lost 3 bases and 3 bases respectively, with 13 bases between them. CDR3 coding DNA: TGCAGCGTTGAGGTTTGGCAGACGACAGATACGCAGTATTTT. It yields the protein CSVEVWQTTDTQYF.

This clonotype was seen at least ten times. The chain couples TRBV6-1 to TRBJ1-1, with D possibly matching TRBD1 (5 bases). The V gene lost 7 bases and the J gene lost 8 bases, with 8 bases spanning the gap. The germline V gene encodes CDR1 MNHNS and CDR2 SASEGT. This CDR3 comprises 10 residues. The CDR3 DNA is TGTGCCAGCACCTGGGGGGAAGCTTTCTTT. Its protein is CASTWGEAFF.

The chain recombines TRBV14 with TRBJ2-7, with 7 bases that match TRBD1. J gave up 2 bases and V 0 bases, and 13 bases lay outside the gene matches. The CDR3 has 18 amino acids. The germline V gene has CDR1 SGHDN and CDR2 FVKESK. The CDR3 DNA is TGTGCCAGCAGCCAAGATCTGGGCTCGACAGGGATCCCCTACGAGCAGTACGTC. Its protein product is CASSQDLGSTGIPYEQYV.

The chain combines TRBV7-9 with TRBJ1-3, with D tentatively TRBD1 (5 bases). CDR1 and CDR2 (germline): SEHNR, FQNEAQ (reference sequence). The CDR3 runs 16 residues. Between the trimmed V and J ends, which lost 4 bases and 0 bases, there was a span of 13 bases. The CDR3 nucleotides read TGTGCCAGCAGCTGGGGACGGAGAAACTCTGGAAACACCATATATTTT. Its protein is CASSWGRRNSGNTIYF. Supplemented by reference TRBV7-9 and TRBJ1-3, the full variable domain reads DTGVSQNPRHKITKRGQNVTFRCDPISEHNRLYWYRQTLGQGPEFLTYFQNEAQLEKSRLLSDRFSAERPKGSFSTLEIQRTEQGDSAMYLCASSWGRRNSGNTIYFGEGSWLTVV.

CDR3 amino acids: CASSEAGILAGGAYNEQFF. The CDR3 DNA reads as TGTGCCAGCAGTGAAGCGGGGATACTAGCGGGAGGGGCCTACAATGAGCAGTTCTTC. V usage is TRBV2 and J usage is TRBJ2-1; 13 bases align to TRBD2. With V trimmed by 0 bases and J by 2 bases, 7 bases remained unmatched. Germline CDR1 SNHLY, CDR2 FYNNEI. The CDR3 contains 19 residues. Full variable domain (rest looked up from reference TRBV2 and TRBJ2-1): EPEVTQTPSHQVTQMGQEVILRCVPISNHLYFYWYRQILGQKVEFLVSFYNNEISEKSEIFDDQFSVERPDGSNFTLKIRSTKLEDSAMYFCASSEAGILAGGAYNEQFFGPGTRLTVL.

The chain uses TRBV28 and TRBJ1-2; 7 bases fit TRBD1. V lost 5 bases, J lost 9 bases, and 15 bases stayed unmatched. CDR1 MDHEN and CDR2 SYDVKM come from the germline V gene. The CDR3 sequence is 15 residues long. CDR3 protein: CASSNQGGITMSYTF. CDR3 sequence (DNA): TGTGCCAGCAGTAATCAGGGGGGTATAACTATGAGCTACACCTTC.

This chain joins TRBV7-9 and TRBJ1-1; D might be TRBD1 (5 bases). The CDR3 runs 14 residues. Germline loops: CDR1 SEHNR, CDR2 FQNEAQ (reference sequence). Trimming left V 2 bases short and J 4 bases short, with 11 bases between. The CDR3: CASSLKGGVTEAFF. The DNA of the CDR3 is TGTGCCAGCAGCTTAAAGGGAGGGGTCACTGAAGCTTTCTTT.

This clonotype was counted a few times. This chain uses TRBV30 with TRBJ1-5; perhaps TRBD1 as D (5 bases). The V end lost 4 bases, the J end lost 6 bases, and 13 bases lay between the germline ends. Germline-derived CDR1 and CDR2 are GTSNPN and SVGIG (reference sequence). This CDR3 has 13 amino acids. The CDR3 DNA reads TGTGCCTGGAAGAGCAGGGACCGTCAGCCCCAGCATTTT. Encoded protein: CAWKSRDRQPQHF. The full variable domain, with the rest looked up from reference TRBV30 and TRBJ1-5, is SQTIHQWPATLVQPVGSPLSLECTVEGTSNPNLYWYRQAAGRGLQLLFYSVGIGQISSEVPQNLSASRPQDRQFILSSKKLLLSDSGFYLCAWKSRDRQPQHFGDGTRLSIL.

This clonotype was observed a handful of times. DNA of the CDR3: TGTGCCAGTAGTATAGTAGGACTCCGGGGAAATGTGCCCGATACGCAGTATTTT. Protein sequence: CASSIVGLRGNVPDTQYF. The chain joins TRBV19 to TRBJ2-3; tentative D call: TRBD2 (5 bases). Germline V gene sequence: CDR1 LNHDA, CDR2 SQIVND (reference sequence). Trimming pared 1 base from V and 6 bases from J, leaving 23 bases between. This CDR3 has 18 residues.

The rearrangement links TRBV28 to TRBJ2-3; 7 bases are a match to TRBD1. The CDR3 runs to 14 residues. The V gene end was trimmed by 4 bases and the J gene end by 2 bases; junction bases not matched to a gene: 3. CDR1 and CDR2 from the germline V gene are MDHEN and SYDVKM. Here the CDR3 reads CASSSGQITDTQYF. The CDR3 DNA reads TGTGCCAGCAGTTCGGGACAGATCACAGATACGCAGTATTTT.

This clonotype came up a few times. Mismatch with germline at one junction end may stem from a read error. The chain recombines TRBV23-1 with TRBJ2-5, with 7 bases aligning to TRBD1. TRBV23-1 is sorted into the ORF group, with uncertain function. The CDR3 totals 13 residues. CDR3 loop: CASSQLQDRRTGF. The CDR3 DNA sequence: TGCGCCAGCAGTCAATTGCAGGACAGGCGGACGGGATTC.

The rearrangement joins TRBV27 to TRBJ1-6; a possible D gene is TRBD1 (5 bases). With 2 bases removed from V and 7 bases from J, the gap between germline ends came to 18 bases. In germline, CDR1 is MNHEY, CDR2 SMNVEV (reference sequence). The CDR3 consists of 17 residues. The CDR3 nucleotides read TGTGCCAGCAGTTTAAGGGCCCCGGGGCAGTACAATTCACCCCTCCACTTT. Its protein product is CASSLRAPGQYNSPLHF.

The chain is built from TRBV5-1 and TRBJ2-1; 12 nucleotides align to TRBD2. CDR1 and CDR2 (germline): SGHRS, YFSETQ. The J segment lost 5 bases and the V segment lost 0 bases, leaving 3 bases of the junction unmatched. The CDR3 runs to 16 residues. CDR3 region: CASSLGPSGRDNEQFF. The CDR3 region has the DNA TGCGCCAGCAGCTTGGGGCCTAGCGGGAGGGACAATGAGCAGTTCTTC.

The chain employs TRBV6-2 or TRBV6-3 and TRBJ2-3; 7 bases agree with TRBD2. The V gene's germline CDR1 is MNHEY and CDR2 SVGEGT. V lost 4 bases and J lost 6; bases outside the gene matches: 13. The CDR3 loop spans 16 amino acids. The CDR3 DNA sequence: TGTGCCAGCAGTTCCGCCGGGGCGGGAGAGAAGGATACGCAGTATTTT. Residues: CASSSAGAGEKDTQYF.

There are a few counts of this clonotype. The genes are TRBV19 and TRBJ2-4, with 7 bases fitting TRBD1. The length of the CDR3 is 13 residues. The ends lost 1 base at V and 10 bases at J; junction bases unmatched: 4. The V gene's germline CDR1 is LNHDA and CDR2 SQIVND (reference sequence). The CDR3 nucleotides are TGTGCCAGTAGTATAGGTGACAGGGAGATTCAGTACTTC. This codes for CASSIGDREIQYF.

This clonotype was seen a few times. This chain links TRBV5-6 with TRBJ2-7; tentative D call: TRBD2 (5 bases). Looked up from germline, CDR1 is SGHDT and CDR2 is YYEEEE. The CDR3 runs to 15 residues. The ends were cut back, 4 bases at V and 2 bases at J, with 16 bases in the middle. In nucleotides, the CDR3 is TGTGCCAGCAGCCGCGGTCTAGCATCGACCTACGAGCAGTACGTC. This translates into CASSRGLASTYEQYV.

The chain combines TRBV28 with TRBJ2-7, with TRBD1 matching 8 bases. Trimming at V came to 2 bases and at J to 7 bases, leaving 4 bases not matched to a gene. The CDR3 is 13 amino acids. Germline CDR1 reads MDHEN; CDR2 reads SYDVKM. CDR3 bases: TGTGCCAGCAGTTTACAGGGGGCACAAGAGCAGTACGTC. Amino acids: CASSLQGAQEQYV.

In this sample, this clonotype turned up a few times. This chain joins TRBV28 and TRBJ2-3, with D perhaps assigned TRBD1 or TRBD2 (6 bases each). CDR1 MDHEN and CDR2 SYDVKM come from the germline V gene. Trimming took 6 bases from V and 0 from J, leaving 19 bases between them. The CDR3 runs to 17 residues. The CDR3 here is CASSSGGQPASTDTQYF. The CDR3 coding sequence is TGTGCCAGCAGCTCTGGGGGGCAGCCTGCTAGCACAGATACGCAGTATTTT.

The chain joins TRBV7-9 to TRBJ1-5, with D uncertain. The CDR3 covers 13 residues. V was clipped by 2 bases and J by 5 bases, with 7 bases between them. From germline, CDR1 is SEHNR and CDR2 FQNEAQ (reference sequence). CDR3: CASSLSEYQPQHF. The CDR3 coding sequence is TGTGCCAGCAGCTTATCGGAGTATCAGCCCCAGCATTTT. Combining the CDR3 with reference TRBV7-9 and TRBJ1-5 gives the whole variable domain DTGVSQNPRHKITKRGQNVTFRCDPISEHNRLYWYRQTLGQGPEFLTYFQNEAQLEKSRLLSDRFSAERPKGSFSTLEIQRTEQGDSAMYLCASSLSEYQPQHFGDGTRLSIL.

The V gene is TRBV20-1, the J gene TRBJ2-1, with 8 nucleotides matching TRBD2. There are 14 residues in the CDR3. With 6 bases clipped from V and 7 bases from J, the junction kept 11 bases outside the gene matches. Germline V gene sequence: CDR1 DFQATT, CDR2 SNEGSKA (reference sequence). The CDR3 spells CSAPPGGRLNEQFF. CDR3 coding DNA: TGCAGTGCCCCACCGGGCGGGAGGCTGAATGAGCAGTTCTTC.

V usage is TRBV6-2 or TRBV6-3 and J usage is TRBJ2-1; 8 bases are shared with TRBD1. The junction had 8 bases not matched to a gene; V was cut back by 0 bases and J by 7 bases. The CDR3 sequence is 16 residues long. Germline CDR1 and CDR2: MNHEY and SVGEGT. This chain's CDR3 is CASSYSLSGGWNEQFF. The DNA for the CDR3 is TGTGCCAGCAGTTACTCTCTGTCAGGGGGCTGGAATGAGCAGTTCTTC.